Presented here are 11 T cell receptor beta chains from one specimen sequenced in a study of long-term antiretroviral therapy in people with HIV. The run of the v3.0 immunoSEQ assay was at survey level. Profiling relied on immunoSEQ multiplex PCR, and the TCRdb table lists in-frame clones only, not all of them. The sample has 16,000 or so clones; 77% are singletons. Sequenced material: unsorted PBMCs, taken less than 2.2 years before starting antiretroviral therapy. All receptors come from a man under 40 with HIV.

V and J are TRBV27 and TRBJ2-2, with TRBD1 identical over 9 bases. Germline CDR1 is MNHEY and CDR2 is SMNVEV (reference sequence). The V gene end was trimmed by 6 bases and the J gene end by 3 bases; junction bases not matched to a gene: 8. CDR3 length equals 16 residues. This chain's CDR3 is CASRKQGAAHTGELFF. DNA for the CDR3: TGTGCCAGCAGGAAACAGGGGGCCGCACACACCGGGGAGCTGTTTTTT.

The CDR3 spells CASSPQTGGREAFF. The CDR3 region has the DNA TGTGCCAGCTCACCACAGACAGGGGGACGAGAAGCTTTCTTT. This chain links TRBV18 with TRBJ1-1; TRBD1 matches at 9 bases. Germline V lookup: CDR1 KGHSH, CDR2 LQKENI. This CDR3 is 14 amino acids long. Unmatched junction bases numbered 5, after V lost 1 base and J lost 8 bases.

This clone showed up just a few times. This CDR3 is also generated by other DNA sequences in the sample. The CDR3 DNA reads as TGCAGCGTTGAAGGTACGAACACTGAAGCTTTCTTT. Translation: CSVEGTNTEAFF. This rearrangement joins TRBV29-1 to TRBJ1-1; no clear D. The CDR3 loop spans 12 amino acids. The germline CDR1 and CDR2 sequences are SQVTM and ANQGSEA. Trimming took off 1 base at V and 1 base at J, with 4 bases between the two ends.

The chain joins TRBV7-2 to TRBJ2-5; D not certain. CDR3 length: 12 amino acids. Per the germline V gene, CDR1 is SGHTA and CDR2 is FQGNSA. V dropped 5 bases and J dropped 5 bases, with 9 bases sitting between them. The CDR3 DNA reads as TGTGCCAGCAGCAACGCTTGGGAGACCCAGTACTTC. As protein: CASSNAWETQYF. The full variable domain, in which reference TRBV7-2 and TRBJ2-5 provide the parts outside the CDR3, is GAGVSQSPSNKVTEKGKDVELRCDPISGHTALYWYRQSLGQGLEFLIYFQGNSAPDKSGLPSDRFSAERTGGSVSTLTIQRTQQEDSAVYLCASSNAWETQYFGPGTRLLVL.

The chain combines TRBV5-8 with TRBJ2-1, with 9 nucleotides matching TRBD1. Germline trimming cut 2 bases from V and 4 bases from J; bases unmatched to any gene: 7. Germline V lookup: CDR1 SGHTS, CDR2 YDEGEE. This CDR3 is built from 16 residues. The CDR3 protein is CASSFDTGTGYNEQFF. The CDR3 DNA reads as TGTGCCAGCAGCTTCGACACCGGGACAGGGTACAATGAGCAGTTCTTC. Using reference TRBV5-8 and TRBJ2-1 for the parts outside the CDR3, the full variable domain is EAGVTQSPTHLIKTRGQQATLRCSPISGHTSVYWYQQALGLGLQFLLWYDEGEERNRGNFPPRFSGRQFPNYSSELNVNALELEDSALYLCASSFDTGTGYNEQFFGPGTRLTVL.

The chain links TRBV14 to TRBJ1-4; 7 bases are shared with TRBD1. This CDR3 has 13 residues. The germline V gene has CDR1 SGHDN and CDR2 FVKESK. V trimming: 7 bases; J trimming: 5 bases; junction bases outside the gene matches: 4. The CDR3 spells CASKGQLNEKLFF. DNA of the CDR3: TGTGCCAGCAAGGGACAGTTAAATGAAAAACTGTTTTTT.

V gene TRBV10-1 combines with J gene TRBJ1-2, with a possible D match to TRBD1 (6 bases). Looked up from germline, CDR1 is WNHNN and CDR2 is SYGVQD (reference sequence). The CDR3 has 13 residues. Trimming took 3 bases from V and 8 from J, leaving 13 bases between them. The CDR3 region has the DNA TGCGCCAGCAGTGAATGGACAGAGAGGGGCTACACCTTC. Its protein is CASSEWTERGYTF.

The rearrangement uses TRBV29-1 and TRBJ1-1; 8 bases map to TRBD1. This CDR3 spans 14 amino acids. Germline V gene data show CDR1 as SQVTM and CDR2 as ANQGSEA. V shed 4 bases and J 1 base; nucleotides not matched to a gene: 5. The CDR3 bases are TGCAGCGTTGTGTTCGGGACAGGGAACACTGAAGCTTTCTTT. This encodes CSVVFGTGNTEAFF. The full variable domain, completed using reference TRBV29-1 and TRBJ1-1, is SAVISQKPSRDICQRGTSLTIQCQVDSQVTMMFWYRQQPGQSLTLIATANQGSEATYESGFVIDKFPISRPNLTFSTLTVSNMSPEDSSIYLCSVVFGTGNTEAFFGQGTRLTVV.

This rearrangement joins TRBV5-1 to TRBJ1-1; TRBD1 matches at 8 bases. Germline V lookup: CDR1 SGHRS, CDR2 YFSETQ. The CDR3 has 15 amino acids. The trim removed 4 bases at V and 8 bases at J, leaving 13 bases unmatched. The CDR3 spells CASSPSGTGGSEAFF. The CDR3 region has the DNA TGCGCCAGCAGCCCCTCCGGGACAGGTGGTTCCGAAGCTTTCTTT.

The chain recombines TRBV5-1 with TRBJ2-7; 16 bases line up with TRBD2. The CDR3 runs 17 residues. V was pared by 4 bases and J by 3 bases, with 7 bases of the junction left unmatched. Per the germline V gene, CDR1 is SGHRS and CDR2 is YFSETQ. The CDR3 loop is CASSPGTSGRALYEQYF. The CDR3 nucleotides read TGCGCCAGCAGCCCCGGGACTAGCGGGAGGGCCCTCTACGAGCAGTACTTC.

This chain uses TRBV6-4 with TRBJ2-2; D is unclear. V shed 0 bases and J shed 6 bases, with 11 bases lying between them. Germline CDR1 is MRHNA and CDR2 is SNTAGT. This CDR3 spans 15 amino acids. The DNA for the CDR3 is TGTGCCAGCAGTGACTCTGCTTTCGGCCCCGGGGAGCTGTTTTTT. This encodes CASSDSAFGPGELFF.